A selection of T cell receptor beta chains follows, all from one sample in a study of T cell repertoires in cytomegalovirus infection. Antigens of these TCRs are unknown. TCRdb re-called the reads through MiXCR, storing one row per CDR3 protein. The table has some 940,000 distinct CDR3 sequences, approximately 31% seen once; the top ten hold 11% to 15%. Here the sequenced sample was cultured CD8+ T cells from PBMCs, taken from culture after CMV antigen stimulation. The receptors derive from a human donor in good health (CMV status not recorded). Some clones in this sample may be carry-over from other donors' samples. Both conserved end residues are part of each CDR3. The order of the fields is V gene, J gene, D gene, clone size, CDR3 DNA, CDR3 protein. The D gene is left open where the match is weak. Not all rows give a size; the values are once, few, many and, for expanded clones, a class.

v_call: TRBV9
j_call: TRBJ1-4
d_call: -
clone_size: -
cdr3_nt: TGTGCCAGCAGCGCCTCCGGGACCCGGGGTGAAAAACTGTTTTTT
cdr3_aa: CASSASGTRGEKLFF

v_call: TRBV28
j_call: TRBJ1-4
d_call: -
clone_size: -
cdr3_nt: TGTGCCAGCAGTTTAGTTTCGGGGGGGAATTATGAAAAACTGTTTTTT
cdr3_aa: CASSLVSGGNYEKLFF

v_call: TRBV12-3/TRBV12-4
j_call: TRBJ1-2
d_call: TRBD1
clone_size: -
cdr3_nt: TGTGCCAACAGACCGGGACAGGGGGCCTATGGCTACACCTTC
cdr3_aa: CANRPGQGAYGYTF

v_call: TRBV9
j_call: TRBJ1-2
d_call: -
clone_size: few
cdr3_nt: TGTGCCAGCAGCGTAGTGCAGGAAAACATCTATGGCTACACCTTC
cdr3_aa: CASSVVQENIYGYTF

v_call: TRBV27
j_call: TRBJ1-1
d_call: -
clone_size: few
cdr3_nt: TGTGCCAGCAGTTTAATAAAAGCAGTCAACACTGAAGCTTTCTTT
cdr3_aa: CASSLIKAVNTEAFF

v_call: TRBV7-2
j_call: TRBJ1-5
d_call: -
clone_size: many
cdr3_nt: TGTGCCAGCAGCTTGGAGGGGATTCGTAATCAGCCCCAGCATTTT
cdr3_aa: CASSLEGIRNQPQHF

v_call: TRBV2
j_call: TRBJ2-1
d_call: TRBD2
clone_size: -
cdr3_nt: TGTGCCAGCAGTTTAGGGACTAGATCGAACAATGAGCAGTTCTTC
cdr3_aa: CASSLGTRSNNEQFF

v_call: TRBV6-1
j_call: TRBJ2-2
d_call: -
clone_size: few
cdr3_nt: TGTGCCAGCAGCGTGTCCGGCGGGGAGCTGTTTTTT
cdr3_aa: CASSVSGGELFF

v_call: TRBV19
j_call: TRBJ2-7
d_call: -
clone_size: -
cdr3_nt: TGTGTCACCTCTCCCGCGGTAGGATCGTACGAGCAGTACTTC
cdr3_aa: CVTSPAVGSYEQYF

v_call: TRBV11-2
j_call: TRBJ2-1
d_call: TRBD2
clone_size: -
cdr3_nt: TGTGCCATCACGCTTATAGGACTAGCGGGGGGGCCGGGGCAGTTCTTC
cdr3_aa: CAITLIGLAGGPGQFF

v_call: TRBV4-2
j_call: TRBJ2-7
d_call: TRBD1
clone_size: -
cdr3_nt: TGTGCCAGCAGCCAAGAAGTGCGACAGGGTAGCTACGAGCAGTACTTC
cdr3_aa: CASSQEVRQGSYEQYF

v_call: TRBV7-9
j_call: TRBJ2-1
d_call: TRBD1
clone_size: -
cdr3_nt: TGTGCCAGCAGCTTAGTCAGGGGGCGCGTGGATGAGCAGTTCTTC
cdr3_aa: CASSLVRGRVDEQFF

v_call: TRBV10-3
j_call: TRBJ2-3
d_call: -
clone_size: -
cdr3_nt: TGTGCCATCTTAGGGAATGGAGCAGATACGCAGTATTTT
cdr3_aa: CAILGNGADTQYF

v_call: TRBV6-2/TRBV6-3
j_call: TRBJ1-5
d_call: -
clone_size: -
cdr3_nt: TGTGCCAGCACCTCCCCACGGGGCAATCAGCCCCAGCATTTT
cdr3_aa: CASTSPRGNQPQHF

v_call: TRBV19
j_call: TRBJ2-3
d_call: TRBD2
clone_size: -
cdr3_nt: TGTGCCAGTAGTTCCCTCTTAGCGGGGTCAGACACAGATACGCAGTATTTT
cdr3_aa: CASSSLLAGSDTDTQYF

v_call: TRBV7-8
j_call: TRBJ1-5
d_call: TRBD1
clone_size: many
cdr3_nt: TGTGCCAGCAGCACCGGGACAGATAATCAGCCCCAGCATTTT
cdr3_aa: CASSTGTDNQPQHF

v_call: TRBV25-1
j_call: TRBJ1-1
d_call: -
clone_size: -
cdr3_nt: TGTGCCAGCAAGGTGAGGGAGAACACTGAAGCTTTCTTT
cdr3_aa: CASKVRENTEAFF

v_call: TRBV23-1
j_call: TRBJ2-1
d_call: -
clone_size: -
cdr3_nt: TGCGCCAGCAATTACCGGGACCGAACAAATGGCGAGCAGTTCTTC
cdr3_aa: CASNYRDRTNGEQFF

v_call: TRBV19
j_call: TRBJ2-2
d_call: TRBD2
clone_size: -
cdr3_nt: TGTGCCAGTAGTATCGGACTAGCGGGGAAGGGCGGGGAGCTGTTTTTT
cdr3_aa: CASSIGLAGKGGELFF

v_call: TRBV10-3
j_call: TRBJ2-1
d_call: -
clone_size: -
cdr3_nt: TGTGCCATCAGTGATATCGGGAGCTACAATGAGCAGTTCTTC
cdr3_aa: CAISDIGSYNEQFF

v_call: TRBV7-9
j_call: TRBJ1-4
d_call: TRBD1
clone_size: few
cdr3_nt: TGTGCCAGCAGCTTGGACAGGTGGGAAAAACTGTTTTTT
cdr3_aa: CASSLDRWEKLFF

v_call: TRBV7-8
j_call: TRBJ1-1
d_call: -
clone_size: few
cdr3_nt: TGTGCCAGCAGCTTAGGACTAGGGGCTTTCTTT
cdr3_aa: CASSLGLGAFF

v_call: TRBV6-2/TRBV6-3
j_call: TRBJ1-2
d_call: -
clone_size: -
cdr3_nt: TGTGCCAGCAGTTACGGGCCTTGGTATGGCTACACCTTC
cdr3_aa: CASSYGPWYGYTF

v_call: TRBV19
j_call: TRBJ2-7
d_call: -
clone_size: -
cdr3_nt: TGTGCCAGTAGTATAGGTTTTTATGGGACTTCGAGCTCCTACGAGCAGTACTTC
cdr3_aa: CASSIGFYGTSSSYEQYF

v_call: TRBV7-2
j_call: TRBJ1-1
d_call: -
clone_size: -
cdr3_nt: TGTGCCAGCGGCCGGGGTGTGGGGACTGAAGCTTTCTTT
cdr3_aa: CASGRGVGTEAFF

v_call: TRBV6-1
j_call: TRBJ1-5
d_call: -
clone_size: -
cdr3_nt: TGTGCCAGCAGTGAAAAGATCGGCAGTAATCAGCCCCAGCATTTT
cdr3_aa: CASSEKIGSNQPQHF

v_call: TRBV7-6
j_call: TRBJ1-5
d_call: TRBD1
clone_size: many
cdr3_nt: TGTGCCAGCAGCTTAGAAGGGACAGGGGCCCCATTGGATCAGCCCCAGCATTTT
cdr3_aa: CASSLEGTGAPLDQPQHF

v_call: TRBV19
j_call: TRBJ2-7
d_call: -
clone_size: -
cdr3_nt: TGTGCCAGTAGTATAGATCGGCAGGCGACCTCCTACGAGCAGTACTTC
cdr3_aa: CASSIDRQATSYEQYF

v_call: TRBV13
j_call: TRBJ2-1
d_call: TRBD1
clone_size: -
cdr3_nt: TGTGCCAGCAGCTTGGACCGGGACAGGGGGGTCGAGCAGTTCTTC
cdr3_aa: CASSLDRDRGVEQFF

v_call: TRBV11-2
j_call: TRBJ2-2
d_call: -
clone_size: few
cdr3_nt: TGTGCCAGCAGCCAGAGGTCGGGACGCGAAAACGGGGAGCTGTTTTTT
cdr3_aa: CASSQRSGRENGELFF

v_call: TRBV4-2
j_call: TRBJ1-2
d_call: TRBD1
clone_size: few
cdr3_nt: TGTGCCAGCAGCCAAGATTCCGGCCAGGGGGGAGTAGGCTACACCTTC
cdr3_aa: CASSQDSGQGGVGYTF

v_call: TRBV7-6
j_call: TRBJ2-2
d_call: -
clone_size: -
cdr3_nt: TGTGCCAGCAGCTTACGGCTTGAAGGCGGGGGCTCGAACACCGGGGAGCTGTTTTTT
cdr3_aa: CASSLRLEGGGSNTGELFF

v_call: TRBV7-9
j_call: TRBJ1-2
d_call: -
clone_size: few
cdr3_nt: TGTGCCAGCAGCTTTGAGGTTTTAAGCTATGGCTACACCTTC
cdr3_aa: CASSFEVLSYGYTF

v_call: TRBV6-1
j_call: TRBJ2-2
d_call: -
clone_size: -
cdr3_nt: TGTGCCAGCAGTGACCCTTCCGGGACTCCGATTGAGCTGTTTTTT
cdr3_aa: CASSDPSGTPIELFF

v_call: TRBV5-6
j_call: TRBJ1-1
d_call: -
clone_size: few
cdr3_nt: TGTGCCAGCAGCACCACCGAGACAGCCTACACTGAAGCTTTCTTT
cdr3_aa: CASSTTETAYTEAFF

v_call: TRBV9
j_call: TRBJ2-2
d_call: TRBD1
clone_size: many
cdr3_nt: TGTGCCAGCAGCGTTGCCGGGACAGGGAACACCGGGGAGCTGTTTTTT
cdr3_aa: CASSVAGTGNTGELFF

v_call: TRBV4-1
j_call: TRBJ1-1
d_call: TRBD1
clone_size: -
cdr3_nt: TGCGCCAGCACAGTCAGGGGGCCCAACACTGAAGCTTTCTTT
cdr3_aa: CASTVRGPNTEAFF

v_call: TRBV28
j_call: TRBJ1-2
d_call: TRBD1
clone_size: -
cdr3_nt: TGTGCCAGCAGTCCCCTCGGGACAGGGAATGGCTACACCTTC
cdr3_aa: CASSPLGTGNGYTF